This T cell receptor (beta chain) is drawn from a study of OX40 agonist ivuxolimab in advanced cancers. Whole-study context: A partial response was reached by three patients: one with hepatocellular carcinoma and two with cutaneous melanoma. Study-wide results and limits: Blood T cells, both CD4+ and CD8+, expanded clonally by week 6 at 0.1 to 3.0 mg/kg.

Points on this clone: Its antigen is still unknown.

The method was immunoSEQ multiplex PCR; TCRdb's version includes in-frame clones alone and lacks a portion of them. The table shows roughly 67,000 clones, with more than 65% occurring only once. The CDR3 contains 15 residues. V was shortened by 7 bases and J by 1 base, with 14 bases between the two germline ends. CDR1 MNHNY and CDR2 SVGAGI come from the germline V gene (reference sequence). The sample in question was CD4+ or CD8+ T cells sorted from blood, obtained in a trial of the OX40 agonist ivuxolimab. V is TRBV6-6 and J is TRBJ2-4; D is undetermined. The TCR sequence derives from an adult with an advanced solid tumor such as melanoma, head and neck, liver or kidney cancer. The CDR3 DNA reads TGTGCCAGCATTCAGACACTTTTGGCCAAAAACATTCAGTACTTC. Its protein product is CASIQTLLAKNIQYF.